This is a list of T cell receptor beta chains from one sample in a study of blood T cell repertoires in COVID-19. Clones were read by immunoSEQ multiplex PCR, and TCRdb kept only the in-frame ones, dropping some. The repertoire includes approximately 180,000 clones, roughly 87% of them detected once, and around 1.2% sits in the top ten. Sequenced: PBMCs or T cells enriched from blood (not recorded which). These receptors originate from a human donor with acute COVID-19. The donor label of this sample is uncertain. The conserved cysteine and the conserved F or W are not part of the CDR3 here.

j_gene | v_gene | CDR3aa
TRBJ1-6 | TRBV12-5 | ASAYGGSRSPLH
TRBJ2-1 | TRBV2 | ASSEPGTGRINEQF
TRBJ1-5 | TRBV4-3 | ASSQDLGAISNQPQH
TRBJ1-3 | TRBV5-1 | ASKPAAASGNTIY
TRBJ1-2 | TRBV19 | ASRTGEGEGRYT
TRBJ2-6 | TRBV30 | AWSVRAGSGANVLT
TRBJ2-1 | TRBV7-9 | ASSRTAYNEQF
TRBJ1-2 | TRBV3-1/TRBV3-2 | ASSQVRSGPNYGYT
TRBJ1-2 | TRBV7-3 | ASSLGGKTNYGYT
TRBJ1-5 | TRBV18 | ASSPQEGSNQPQH
TRBJ2-7 | TRBV25-1 | ASSRGYEQY
TRBJ1-1 | TRBV19 | ASTVTGVGNTEAF
TRBJ1-6 | TRBV2 | ASRADRASH
TRBJ2-7 | TRBV12-5 | ASGSISGGQVTYEQY
TRBJ1-3 | TRBV9 | ASSVDSPRGNTIY
TRBJ1-2 | TRBV3-1/TRBV3-2 | ASSQVDRGPPGNYGYT
TRBJ2-4 | TRBV6-2/TRBV6-3 | ASSYSLASGPLLAKNIQY
TRBJ1-1 | TRBV11-2 | ASSFRSGNMNTEAF
TRBJ2-3 | TRBV19 | GAGTAGDTQY
TRBJ1-2 | TRBV6-5 | ASIDRETYGYT
TRBJ1-2 | TRBV4-1 | ASSPRENYGYT
TRBJ2-7 | TRBV2 | ASLYGYEQY
TRBJ1-1 | TRBV7-3 | ASSYSGGNTEAF
TRBJ2-2 | TRBV7-9 | ASSPGQTNTGELF
TRBJ2-1 | TRBV3-1/TRBV3-2 | ASSQGLANQTPQF
TRBJ2-5 | TRBV24-1 | ATSVGTGVRETQY
TRBJ2-1 | TRBV5-1 | ASSLAWRGGLLKNNEQF
TRBJ2-7 | TRBV7-9 | ASSYTESPYEQY
TRBJ2-7 | TRBV6-5 | ASRGTGGSYEQY
TRBJ2-6 | TRBV5-6 | ASSWGGRPAAGANVLT
TRBJ1-2 | TRBV18 | ASSPPSRDRGYT
TRBJ1-1 | TRBV15 | ATSFQGQRAFPMNTEAF